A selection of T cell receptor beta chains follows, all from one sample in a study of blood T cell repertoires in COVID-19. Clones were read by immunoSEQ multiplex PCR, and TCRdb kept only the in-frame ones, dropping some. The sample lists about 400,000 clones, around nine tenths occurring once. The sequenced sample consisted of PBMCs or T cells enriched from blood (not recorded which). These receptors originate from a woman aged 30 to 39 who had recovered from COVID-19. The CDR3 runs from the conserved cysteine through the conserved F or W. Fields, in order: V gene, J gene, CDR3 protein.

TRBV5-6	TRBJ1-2	CASSLAVVGYTF
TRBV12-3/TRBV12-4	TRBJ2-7	CASTDSSYEQYF
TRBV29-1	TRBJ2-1	CSVRRGDYNEQFF
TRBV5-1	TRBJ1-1	CASSVGQKNTEAFF
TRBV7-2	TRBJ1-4	CASSVQGKANEKLFF
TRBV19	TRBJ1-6	CASSTPDRNTPLHF
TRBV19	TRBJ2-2	CASTQGAANTGELFF
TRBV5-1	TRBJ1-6	CASSQTGVWNSPLHF
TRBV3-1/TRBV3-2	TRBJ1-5	CASSPAGNSNQPQHF
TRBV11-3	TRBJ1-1	CASSPTVNTEAFF
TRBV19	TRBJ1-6	CASSIQASSQTNSPLHF
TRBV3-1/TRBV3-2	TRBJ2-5	CASSQAGGRQETQYF
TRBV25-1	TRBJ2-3	CASSGPGTSRTDTQYF
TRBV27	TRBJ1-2	CASSLDRGYGYTF
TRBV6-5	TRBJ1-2	CASSQGYGYTF
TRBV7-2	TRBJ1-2	CASSLQGTKPLGYTF
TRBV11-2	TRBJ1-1	CASSPGAMNTEAFF
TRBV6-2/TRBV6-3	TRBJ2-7	CASSYLGGQGSYEQYF
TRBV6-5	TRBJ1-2	CASKSPGGYTF
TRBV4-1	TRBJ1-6	CASSMGQGRRYNSPLHF
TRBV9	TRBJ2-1	CASSDGGGSYNEQFF
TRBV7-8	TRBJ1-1	CASSSRGEAFF
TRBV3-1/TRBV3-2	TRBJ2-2	CASSPLAGVYVGELFF
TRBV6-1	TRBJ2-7	CASSEIQGVQYF